This passage covers 27 T cell receptor beta chains from one sample sequenced in a study of T cell repertoires in cytomegalovirus infection. Antigens for these TCRs are unknown. TCRdb re-called the reads through MiXCR, storing one row per CDR3 protein. Here the sample spans about 160,000 distinct CDR3 sequences, 20% to 25% being singletons. This specimen was CD8+ T cells from cultured PBMCs, taken from culture after CMV antigen stimulation. These receptors all stem from a human donor in good health (CMV status not recorded). Some clones in this sample may be carry-over from other donors' samples.

At least ten counts were recorded for this clonotype. V is TRBV28 and J is TRBJ1-6, with 9 bases that match TRBD1. Per germline, CDR1 MDHEN and CDR2 SYDVKM. V lost 2 bases, J lost 10 bases, and 9 bases stayed unmatched. The CDR3 is 16 amino acids. CDR3 amino acids: CASSLDRTGVYSPLHF. The CDR3 DNA reads TGTGCCAGCAGTTTAGATAGGACAGGGGTTTACTCACCCCTCCACTTT. Full variable domain (outside the CDR3, taken from reference TRBV28 and TRBJ1-6): DVKVTQSSRYLVKRTGEKVFLECVQDMDHENMFWYRQDPGLGLRLIYFSYDVKMKEKGDIPEGYSVSREKKERFSLILESASTNQTSMYLCASSLDRTGVYSPLHFGNGTRLTVT.

This clonotype is a singleton in its sample. The chain joins TRBV6-5 to TRBJ1-1, with D perhaps TRBD1 (5 bases). The ends were cut back, 6 bases at V and 7 bases at J, with 9 bases in the middle. The germline V gene has CDR1 MNHEY and CDR2 SVGAGI. This CDR3 region has 11 residues. This chain's CDR3 is CASRERGEAFF. The CDR3 region has the DNA TGTGCCAGCAGGGAGAGGGGTGAAGCTTTCTTT.

This chain links TRBV28 with TRBJ1-5, with 9 bases matching TRBD1. The trim removed 6 bases at V and 6 bases at J, leaving 6 bases unmatched. This CDR3 is built from 14 residues. Germline V gene data show CDR1 as MDHEN and CDR2 as SYDVKM. The CDR3 loop reads CASSLGQGIQPQHF. The CDR3 DNA reads as TGTGCCAGCAGCCTGGGACAGGGAATTCAGCCCCAGCATTTT.

This clonotype appeared a single time. A clone one base away is much larger, so this may be a read error. The J gene is TRBJ2-7, the V gene TRBV7-2; no reliable D call. Trimming stripped 5 bases from V and 2 bases from J, with 13 bases between. Germline V gene sequence: CDR1 SGHTA, CDR2 FQGNSA. The CDR3 is 14 residues long. The CDR3 spells CASSPRNGAYEQYF. DNA for the CDR3: TGTGCCAGCAGCCCCCGGAACGGAGCCTACGAGCAGTACTTC.

To note about this clonotype: Just one base apart from a much larger clone, this may be a read error. J is TRBJ1-1 and V is TRBV12-3 or TRBV12-4, with a weak D call TRBD1 (6 bases). CDR3 length: 12 amino acids. Trimming cost V 6 bases and J 4 bases, with 9 bases left between them. The CDR3 is CASSPGATEAFF. In DNA form, the CDR3 reads TGTGCCAGCAGCCCGGGGGCCACTGAAGCTTTCTTT.

The gene calls are TRBV27 and TRBJ1-1; D is unresolved. V was pared by 0 bases and J by 5 bases, with 10 bases between. Germline V gene data show CDR1 as MNHEY and CDR2 as SMNVEV (reference sequence). The CDR3 contains 14 residues. This CDR3 reads CASSLSRVGTEAFF. In DNA, the CDR3 is TGTGCCAGCAGTTTATCGAGGGTAGGAACTGAAGCTTTCTTT.

In its sample, this clonotype was seen a few times. With a much larger clone just one base away, this may be a read error. The J gene is TRBJ2-7, the V gene TRBV7-8; 9 nucleotides agree with TRBD1. Germline CDR1 reads SGHVS; CDR2 reads FQNEAQ. CDR3 length: 15 amino acids. CDR3 nucleotide sequence: TGTGCCAGCGGCTTGTTGACAGGGGGCTCCTACGAGCAGTACTTC. It is translated as CASGLLTGGSYEQYF.

The J gene is TRBJ2-1, the V gene TRBV12-3 or TRBV12-4, with D possibly matching TRBD1 (6 bases). V was shortened by 7 bases and J by 0 bases, with 10 bases between the two germline ends. This CDR3 contains 14 residues. In DNA form, the CDR3 reads TGTGCCAGCAACAGGGAAAGCTCCTACAATGAGCAGTTCTTC. This gives the protein CASNRESSYNEQFF.

The chain joins TRBV10-3 to TRBJ1-2; D gene unclear. The V gene's germline CDR1 is ENHRY and CDR2 SYGVKD. The CDR3 spans 13 residues. V dropped 0 bases and J dropped 6 bases, with 8 bases sitting between them. The CDR3 region has the DNA TGTGCCATCAGTGAGTCGACTAGGAATGGCTACACCTTC. Its protein product is CAISESTRNGYTF.

This clonotype has just one count. V gene TRBV7-6 combines with J gene TRBJ1-3; D is ambiguous. Germline CDR1 is SGHVS and CDR2 is FNYEAQ. This CDR3 is built from 16 residues. Trimming left V 1 base short and J 0 bases short, with 10 bases between. The CDR3 loop reads CASSLVPPSSGNTIYF. The CDR3 nucleotides are TGTGCCAGCAGCTTAGTTCCACCGAGCTCTGGAAACACCATATATTTT.

The J gene is TRBJ1-1, the V gene TRBV30; D is undetermined. The CDR3 runs 12 residues. Germline CDR1 reads GTSNPN; CDR2 reads SVGIG (reference sequence). V lost 0 bases to trimming and J lost 5 bases, with 7 bases between them. The CDR3 nucleotides are TGTGCCTGGAGTGTATTGGGGACTGAAGCTTTCTTT. Its protein is CAWSVLGTEAFF.

This clonotype was seen more than once but under ten times. This rearrangement joins TRBV13 to TRBJ1-1, with D hard to call. Germline V lookup: CDR1 PRHDT, CDR2 FYEKMQ (reference sequence). The CDR3 spans 14 residues. Trimming took off 5 bases at V and 5 bases at J, with 15 bases between the two ends. The DNA for the CDR3 is TGTGCCAGCAGCCCTGGTGTAGGTGGAACTGAAGCTTTCTTT. Translated: CASSPGVGGTEAFF.

This clonotype showed up just once. The chain combines TRBV7-9 with TRBJ1-1, with D tentatively TRBD1 (6 bases). There are 11 residues in the CDR3. CDR1 and CDR2 (germline): SEHNR, FQNEAQ (reference sequence). Between the trimmed V and J ends, which lost 3 bases and 12 bases, there was a span of 11 bases. CDR3 bases: TGTGCCAGCAGCTTGCGGGGGCAATCTTTCTTT. Protein: CASSLRGQSFF.

CDR3 coding DNA: TGCGCCAGCAGCCTCAACGCGGTAGGACAGGGGGCTAATGGCTACACCTTC. Its protein is CASSLNAVGQGANGYTF. This chain joins TRBV4-1 and TRBJ1-2; 11 bases are shared with TRBD1. The V and J ends lost 4 bases and 6 bases, in that order; junction bases with no gene match: 13. CDR1 is MGHRA and CDR2 is YSYEKL in the germline V gene. CDR3 length: 17 residues.

This clonotype was detected only a few times. CDR3 sequence reads: CASTSPLNTGELFF. CDR3 DNA sequence: TGTGCCAGCACGTCCCCCCTGAACACCGGGGAGCTGTTTTTT. This rearrangement joins TRBV28 to TRBJ2-2; no definite D call. Trimming took off 7 bases at V and 1 base at J, with 10 bases between the two ends. The CDR3 has 14 residues. Germline CDR1 and CDR2: MDHEN and SYDVKM. Based on the CDR3 plus reference TRBV28 and TRBJ2-2, the full variable domain is DVKVTQSSRYLVKRTGEKVFLECVQDMDHENMFWYRQDPGLGLRLIYFSYDVKMKEKGDIPEGYSVSREKKERFSLILESASTNQTSMYLCASTSPLNTGELFFGEGSRLTVL.

The table lists this clonotype with a few counts. CDR3 nucleotide sequence: TGTGCCAGCAGCTCGGCCCCGACAGGGAGCTCCTACAATGAGCAGTTCTTC. This codes for CASSSAPTGSSYNEQFF. The J gene is TRBJ2-1, the V gene TRBV7-7; 7 bases align to TRBD1. CDR3 size: 17 residues. V lost 4 bases to trimming and J lost 0 bases; unmatched junction nucleotides: 9. Per germline, CDR1 SSHAT and CDR2 FNYEAQ (reference sequence). The whole variable domain, filled in from reference TRBV7-7 and TRBJ2-1, reads GAGVSQSPRYKVTKRGQDVTLRCDPISSHATLYWYQQALGQGPEFLTYFNYEAQPDKSGLPSDRFSAERPEGSISTLTIQRTEQRDSAMYRCASSSAPTGSSYNEQFFGPGTRLTVL.

The rearrangement joins TRBV6-5 to TRBJ2-1; D may be TRBD2 (6 bases). The CDR3 has 15 amino acids. The V end lost 5 bases, the J end lost 4 bases, and 15 bases lay between the germline ends. Germline lookup yields CDR1 MNHEY and CDR2 SVGAGI. The CDR3 DNA sequence: TGTGCCAGCAGTACCCCCGGGACTGGGTACAATGAGCAGTTCTTC. This encodes CASSTPGTGYNEQFF.

V is TRBV7-8 and J is TRBJ1-3; TRBD1 might be the D (6 bases). The CDR3 is made up of 15 amino acids. Germline V CDR1 and CDR2: SGHVS, FQNEAQ. Trimming pared 5 bases from V and 3 bases from J, leaving 14 bases between. CDR3 region: CASSPGTSFGNTIYF. In nucleotides, the CDR3 is TGTGCCAGCAGCCCGGGGACAAGCTTTGGAAACACCATATATTTT. Variable domain in full (rest from reference TRBV7-8 and TRBJ1-3): GAGVSQSPRYKVAKRGQDVALRCDPISGHVSLFWYQQALGQGPEFLTYFQNEAQLDKSGLPSDRFFAERPEGSVSTLKIQRTQQEDSAVYLCASSPGTSFGNTIYFGEGSWLTVV.

This clonotype was detected a few times. This rearrangement joins TRBV4-2 to TRBJ1-5; maybe TRBD1 (5 bases). Germline lookup yields CDR1 LGHNA and CDR2 YNFKEQ. This CDR3 is built from 15 residues. The V and J ends lost 0 bases and 4 bases respectively, with 10 bases between them. CDR3 sequence (DNA): TGTGCCAGCAGCCAAGATCGACAGACGAATCAGCCCCAGCATTTT. This gives the protein CASSQDRQTNQPQHF.

On this clonotype: It may be a read error: a sequence one base away is much more abundant. The chain joins TRBV5-1 to TRBJ2-1; maybe TRBD2 (5 bases). Germline CDR1 reads SGHRS; CDR2 reads YFSETQ. This CDR3 has 16 amino acids. V was clipped by 0 bases and J by 7 bases, with 17 bases between them. The CDR3 spells CASSLAQARAGNEQFF. The DNA for the CDR3 is TGCGCCAGCAGCTTGGCCCAAGCGCGGGCCGGGAATGAGCAGTTCTTC.

The chain joins TRBV4-2 to TRBJ2-3, with 7 positions matching TRBD2. The CDR3 length is 16 residues. J lost 2 bases, V lost 4 bases, and 9 bases had no gene match. Germline V lookup: CDR1 LGHNA, CDR2 YNFKEQ. CDR3 sequence: CASSPRLAELTDTQYF. The CDR3 coding sequence is TGTGCCAGCAGCCCTCGACTAGCAGAACTCACAGATACGCAGTATTTT.

This clonotype came up a few times. The gene calls are TRBV7-3 and TRBJ2-3, with 9 bases aligning to TRBD2. The junction had 5 bases not matched to a gene; V was cut back by 1 base and J by 6 bases. The CDR3 contains 15 residues. Germline V gives CDR1 SGHTA, CDR2 FQGTGA. The CDR3 spells CASSLSGGASDTQYF. The CDR3 DNA reads TGTGCCAGCAGCTTAAGCGGGGGGGCCTCTGATACGCAGTATTTT.

The chain employs TRBV19 and TRBJ1-1, with 7 bases that match TRBD1. In germline, CDR1 is LNHDA, CDR2 SQIVND (reference sequence). Trimming removed 5 bases from V and 4 bases from J; junction bases left unmatched: 10. The CDR3 length is 15 residues. The CDR3: CASSALTGHSTEAFF. The CDR3 DNA is TGTGCCAGTAGTGCCTTGACAGGGCACAGCACTGAAGCTTTCTTT.

This clonotype was detected only a few times. This chain links TRBV25-1 with TRBJ2-7; D is perhaps TRBD1 (6 bases). Germline CDR1 is MGHDK and CDR2 is SYGVNS. The length of the CDR3 is 14 residues. The V and J ends lost 6 bases and 2 bases respectively, with 14 bases between them. CDR3 sequence: CASSLSGHPYEQYF. The DNA of the CDR3 is TGTGCCAGCAGCCTTTCGGGACACCCCTACGAGCAGTACTTC.

This clonotype was detected a few times. The V and J genes are TRBV6-2 or TRBV6-3 and TRBJ2-4, with no clear D. Deletions cut 6 bases from V and 2 bases from J, with 20 bases between. Looked up from germline, CDR1 is MNHEY and CDR2 is SVGEGT. The CDR3 is made up of 17 amino acids. The CDR3 bases are TGTGCCAGCAGCCCAGTCCCGGACCGGGTTTCCAAAAACATTCAGTACTTC. It is translated as CASSPVPDRVSKNIQYF.

This clonotype was found a few times. The chain has TRBV6-2 or TRBV6-3 and TRBJ2-1; the match to TRBD1 covers 8 bases. The V segment lost 4 bases and the J segment 2 bases; nucleotides outside the gene matches: 10. Germline V gene data show CDR1 as MNHEY and CDR2 as SVGEGT. The CDR3 length is 17 residues. The CDR3 DNA is TGTGCCAGCAGTTTATACCAACACAGGGGGGCCTACAATGAGCAGTTCTTC. This translates into CASSLYQHRGAYNEQFF.

The J gene is TRBJ1-4, the V gene TRBV7-3; D is unclear. The CDR3 is made up of 15 amino acids. Trimming stripped 7 bases from V and 5 bases from J, with 17 bases between. Germline V gene lookup returns CDR1 SGHTA and CDR2 FQGTGA. CDR3 bases: TGTGCCAGCAACAACCCGGGCACGGACAATGAAAAACTGTTTTTT. Protein product: CASNNPGTDNEKLFF.